This passage covers 15 T cell receptor beta chains from one sample sequenced in a study of blood T cells in healthy people across ages. Together with a sample-barcoded 5' primer, a J-beta primer mix was included in a second PCR lasting roughly 6 to 12 cycles. TCRdb re-called the 5' RACE reads with MiXCR, one entry per CDR3 protein. This table has some 800,000 distinct CDR3 sequences, roughly 44% appearing once. Sequencing was done on a sample of blood. Receptors were obtained from a man in his 60s in good health.

This chain links TRBV6-1 with TRBJ2-5; TRBD1 is a possible D gene (6 bases). Trimming cost V 2 bases and J 2 bases, with 12 bases left between them. CDR1 is MNHNS and CDR2 is SASEGT in the germline V gene. The CDR3 is made up of 15 amino acids. CDR3 coding DNA: TGTGCCAGCAGTGAAAATGGACAGAGACAAGAGACCCAGTACTTC. This codes for CASSENGQRQETQYF.

The rearrangement links TRBV11-2 to TRBJ2-7; no firm D call. The J call is in doubt because the DNA end fits TRBJ2-5 better. This CDR3 has 13 residues. CDR1 is SGHAT and CDR2 is FQNNGV in the germline V gene. The DNA of the CDR3 is TGTGCCAGCAGCTTAGGGTCCCCAGGGACCCAGTACTTC. Residues: CASSLGSPGTQYF.

This clonotype came up a few times. The V call is TRBV12-3 or TRBV12-4, the J call TRBJ2-5, with 10 bases matching TRBD1. J lost 5 bases, V lost 5 bases, and 8 bases had no gene match. The CDR3 loop spans 15 amino acids. CDR3 amino acids: CASSETDRGWETQYF. The CDR3 coding sequence is TGTGCCAGCAGTGAAACGGACAGGGGGTGGGAGACCCAGTACTTC.

The chain uses TRBV27 and TRBJ2-7, with D uncertain. Germline V gene data show CDR1 as MNHEY and CDR2 as SMNVEV (reference sequence). CDR3 length: 13 residues. The V and J ends lost 3 bases and 1 base respectively, with 7 bases between them. CDR3: CASSFAPSYEQYF. CDR3 in DNA: TGTGCCAGCAGTTTCGCGCCTTCCTACGAGCAGTACTTC.

This chain uses TRBV29-1 with TRBJ1-1; D gene uncertain. Looked up from germline, CDR1 is SQVTM and CDR2 is ANQGSEA. The germline V and J ends were trimmed by 4 bases and 8 bases, with 5 bases remaining between them. This CDR3 region has 9 residues. In DNA form, the CDR3 reads TGCAGCGTTGCACCGGAAGCTTTCTTT. As protein: CSVAPEAFF.

The chain combines TRBV12-3 or TRBV12-4 with TRBJ2-1; TRBD2 might be the D (5 bases). The J call may not be correct, given that the DNA end is closer to TRBJ2-7. The length of the CDR3 is 16 residues. The CDR3 bases are TGTGCCAGCAGTCCTGAGGGCAGCCTAAACTACAATGAGCAGTACTTC. Translated, it gives CASSPEGSLNYNEQYF.

This clonotype is a singleton in its sample. The gene calls are TRBV4-3 and TRBJ1-2; D is uncertain. In germline, CDR1 is LGHNA, CDR2 YSLEER. The CDR3 is made up of 15 amino acids. V lost 0 bases, J lost 8 bases, and 16 bases lay in between. CDR3 bases: TGCGCCAGCAGCCAAGATAGGGATCTAGTGGGAGGCTACACCTTC. This translates into CASSQDRDLVGGYTF.

This clonotype was recorded once. The chain carries TRBV6-1 and TRBJ1-1; D is ambiguous. V dropped 3 bases and J dropped 5 bases, with 10 bases sitting between them. Germline CDR1 and CDR2: MNHNS and SASEGT. The CDR3 has 13 amino acids. The CDR3 here is CASSDPGGTEAFF. DNA of the CDR3: TGTGCCAGCAGTGATCCCGGAGGAACTGAAGCTTTCTTT.

In this sample, this clonotype turned up a few times. The chain has TRBV20-1 and TRBJ1-5; no definite D call. The V and J ends lost 0 bases and 3 bases respectively, with 9 bases between them. Germline V gene lookup returns CDR1 DFQATT and CDR2 SNEGSKA (reference sequence). The CDR3 is 14 amino acids. CDR3 in amino acids: CSARDWGNNQPQHF. The CDR3 nucleotides read TGCAGTGCTAGAGATTGGGGAAACAATCAGCCCCAGCATTTT.

The V call is TRBV28, the J call TRBJ1-6, with 12 bases fitting TRBD1. V shed 10 bases, J shed 5 bases, and the junction held 9 bases outside the gene matches. The CDR3 consists of 16 residues. Germline loops: CDR1 MDHEN, CDR2 SYDVKM. CDR3 loop: CAIRDRGRRDNSPLHF. CDR3 nucleotide sequence: TGTGCCATCCGGGACAGGGGGCGCCGGGATAATTCACCCCTCCACTTT.

This chain connects TRBV3-1 to TRBJ2-7; D may be TRBD1 (5 bases). Matching the DNA end better, TRBJ2-5 makes the J call doubtful. The CDR3 sequence is 12 residues long. The germline gives CDR1 LGHDT, CDR2 YNNKEL (reference sequence). This chain's CDR3 is CASSPQGVTQYF. The DNA for the CDR3 is TGTGCCAGCAGCCCTCAAGGGGTGACCCAGTACTTC.

There are many counts of this clonotype. V usage is TRBV29-1 and J usage is TRBJ2-3; perhaps D is TRBD1 or TRBD2 (5 bases each). V was pared by 1 base and J by 3 bases, with 14 bases between. CDR3 length equals 15 residues. Germline-derived CDR1 and CDR2 are SQVTM and ANQGSEA. The CDR3 DNA reads TGCAGCGTTGAAGTGGGGAGAGGGGCGACAGATACGCAGTATTTT. Protein sequence: CSVEVGRGATDTQYF.

The chain combines TRBV5-1 with TRBJ1-2; D remains ambiguous. CDR3 length: 14 amino acids. Germline V CDR1 and CDR2: SGHRS, YFSETQ. V was shortened by 2 bases and J by 7 bases, with 15 bases between the two germline ends. CDR3 bases: TGCGCCAGCAGCTTTGGGCGCGGGCCCGGTGGCTACACCTTC. Translating gives CASSFGRGPGGYTF.

The gene calls are TRBV5-1 and TRBJ2-4; 7 positions match TRBD1. The end of the DNA fits TRBJ2-7 better, so the J call may be wrong. The CDR3 spans 14 residues. Germline assignment: CDR1 SGHRS and CDR2 YFSETQ. The CDR3, as DNA: TGCGCCAGCAGCGGGGGACAGAATACTGGCGAGCAGTACTTC. As protein: CASSGGQNTGEQYF.

The V gene is TRBV2, the J gene TRBJ1-3; weak D call: TRBD1 (5 bases). The CDR3 covers 14 residues. CDR1 and CDR2 (germline): SNHLY, FYNNEI. Trimming took 8 bases from V and 1 from J, leaving 12 bases between them. CDR3 sequence reads: CASRGDPSGNTIYF. In nucleotides, the CDR3 is TGTGCCAGCCGAGGGGATCCATCTGGAAACACCATATATTTT.